These 29 T cell receptor beta chains originate from one sample sequenced in a study of cytomegalovirus exposure and HLA in healthy donors. The PCR was carried out with 60 Vbeta primers and 13 Jbeta primers. The repertoire was sequenced with immunoSEQ multiplex PCR; TCRdb's copy has only in-frame clones and lacks some. The table records more than 95,000 clones, around 80% of them present only once. Sequenced: PBMCs. The source is a woman aged 18-29 years in good health and CMV-seropositive.

This chain joins TRBV21-1 and TRBJ2-7; no DNA check was done on the table's D call, TRBD2. TRBV21-1 is noted as a pseudogene. The CDR3 extends over 15 amino acids. Here the CDR3 DNA reads TGTGCCAGCAGCAAAGGAGGTCCGGCCACCTACGAGCAGTACTTC. As protein: CASSKGGPATYEQYF.

This clone was counted once. The chain has TRBV12-5 and TRBJ2-2; D is perhaps TRBD2 (5 bases). The CDR3 runs 15 residues. From germline, CDR1 is LGHNT and CDR2 FRNRAP. Trimming pared 1 base from V and 5 bases from J, leaving 11 bases between. CDR3 in DNA: TGTGCTAGTGGTTTGGGTGGGAGAGGAACCGGGGAGCTGTTTTTT. Protein product: CASGLGGRGTGELFF.

This sequence joins TRBV30 and TRBJ2-7; 8 bases agree with TRBD2. Germline values: CDR1 GTSNPN, CDR2 SVGIG (reference sequence). The CDR3 has 15 residues. The V and J ends lost 2 bases and 6 bases, in that order; junction bases with no gene match: 12. The CDR3 DNA reads TGTGCCTGGAGTAGGGCTCGGGCGGGAGGTAGCGAGCAGTACTTC. It translates to CAWSRARAGGSEQYF.

The J gene is TRBJ2-5, the V gene TRBV2; TRBD2 might be the D (6 bases). This CDR3 is built from 16 residues. Trimming left V 4 bases short and J 2 bases short, with 17 bases between. The V gene's germline CDR1 is SNHLY and CDR2 FYNNEI. CDR3 sequence: CASSAPGLAGQETQYF. The DNA of the CDR3 is TGTGCCAGCAGTGCCCCGGGGTTGGCGGGGCAAGAGACCCAGTACTTC.

The chain joins TRBV5-1 to TRBJ1-4, with 8 nucleotides matching TRBD1. CDR3 size: 17 residues. V lost 3 bases, J lost 0 bases, and 7 bases stayed unmatched. Germline V CDR1 and CDR2: SGHRS, YFSETQ. As DNA, the CDR3 is TGCGCCAGCAGCTGGGGAGGACAGGGCCCAACTAATGAAAAACTGTTTTTT. This gives the protein CASSWGGQGPTNEKLFF.

This clone appeared a few times. The gene calls are TRBV6-1 and TRBJ1-2; 8 nucleotides agree with TRBD1. The germline CDR1 and CDR2 sequences are MNHNS and SASEGT. With 2 bases clipped from V and 6 bases from J, the junction kept 8 bases outside the gene matches. The CDR3 has 15 residues. The CDR3 loop reads CASSEFGTTGDGYTF. DNA for the CDR3: TGTGCCAGCAGTGAATTTGGGACGACAGGGGATGGCTACACCTTC.

The chain links TRBV10-3 to TRBJ1-2; maybe TRBD1 (6 bases). This CDR3 has 17 residues. Deletions cut 0 bases from V and 5 bases from J, with 19 bases between. Germline assignment: CDR1 ENHRY and CDR2 SYGVKD. CDR3: CAISESILRDTAYGYTF. CDR3 coding DNA: TGTGCCATCAGTGAGTCGATTCTCCGGGACACTGCTTATGGCTACACCTTC.

The rearrangement joins TRBV15 to TRBJ2-7, with TRBD2 identical over 15 bases. Trimming at V came to 0 bases and at J to 0 bases, leaving 15 bases not matched to a gene. This CDR3 has 22 residues. The germline gives CDR1 LNHNV, CDR2 YYDKDF (reference sequence). The CDR3 loop is CATSRDPEPGLAGGLSSYEQYF. The CDR3 nucleotides read TGTGCCACCAGCAGAGACCCCGAACCGGGACTAGCGGGAGGACTGAGCTCCTACGAGCAGTACTTC.

The chain recombines TRBV5-5 with TRBJ2-2, with 10 positions matching TRBD2. J lost 4 bases, V lost 4 bases, and 10 bases had no gene match. CDR1 SGHKS and CDR2 YYEKEE come from the germline V gene (reference sequence). The CDR3 contains 17 residues. The CDR3 is CASSGGASGGITGELFF. The CDR3, as DNA: TGTGCCAGCAGCGGAGGAGCTAGCGGGGGAATCACCGGGGAGCTGTTTTTT. Full variable domain (rest looked up from reference TRBV5-5 and TRBJ2-2): DAGVTQSPTHLIKTRGQQVTLRCSPISGHKSVSWYQQVLGQGPQFIFQYYEKEERGRGNFPDRFSARQFPNYSSELNVNALLLGDSALYLCASSGGASGGITGELFFGEGSRLTVL.

The chain is built from TRBV19 and TRBJ2-1, with 7 bases that match TRBD2. Losses at the gene ends were 1 base for V and 6 bases for J; bases not matched to a gene: 9. This CDR3 contains 16 residues. Per germline, CDR1 LNHDA and CDR2 SQIVND (reference sequence). As DNA, the CDR3 is TGTGCCAGTAGTATAGTTTTGGGAGGGCCTCTCAATGAGCAGTTCTTC. Amino acid sequence: CASSIVLGGPLNEQFF. Using reference TRBV19 and TRBJ2-1 for the parts outside the CDR3, the full variable domain is DGGITQSPKYLFRKEGQNVTLSCEQNLNHDAMYWYRQDPGQGLRLIYYSQIVNDFQKGDIAEGYSVSREKKESFPLTVTSAQKNPTAFYLCASSIVLGGPLNEQFFGPGTRLTVL.

The chain joins TRBV5-6 to TRBJ1-2, with a tentative D call TRBD1 (5 bases). CDR1 SGHDT and CDR2 YYEEEE come from the germline V gene. This CDR3 comprises 15 residues. Trimming stripped 1 base from V and 2 bases from J, with 12 bases between. The CDR3 nucleotides read TGTGCCAGCAGCTTGTATCCAGGGCTCAACTATGGCTACACCTTC. Translation gives CASSLYPGLNYGYTF. The whole variable domain, filled in from reference TRBV5-6 and TRBJ1-2, reads DAGVTQSPTHLIKTRGQQVTLRCSPKSGHDTVSWYQQALGQGPQFIFQYYEEEERQRGNFPDRFSGHQFPNYSSELNVNALLLGDSALYLCASSLYPGLNYGYTFGSGTRLTVV.

This chain joins TRBV4-1 and TRBJ2-1, with 8 positions matching TRBD1. The V gene end was trimmed by 1 base and the J gene end by 2 bases; junction bases not matched to a gene: 10. Germline V gene lookup returns CDR1 MGHRA and CDR2 YSYEKL. This CDR3 has 18 residues. The CDR3 region is CASSQVYPAGGPYNEQFF. CDR3 coding DNA: TGCGCCAGCAGCCAAGTATATCCGGCAGGGGGCCCCTACAATGAGCAGTTCTTC.

The gene calls are TRBV12-5 and TRBJ1-1, with 8 bases matching TRBD1. Germline V gene lookup returns CDR1 LGHNT and CDR2 FRNRAP. The length of the CDR3 is 14 residues. J was trimmed by 4 bases and V by 5 bases; bases with no gene match: 6. The CDR3 DNA is TGTGCTAGTGGTACAGACAGGGGTGGCACTGAAGCTTTCTTT. Translation: CASGTDRGGTEAFF.

The chain joins TRBV5-1 to TRBJ2-7, with D possibly being TRBD2 (5 bases). CDR1 is SGHRS and CDR2 is YFSETQ in the germline V gene. V dropped 4 bases and J dropped 0 bases, with 11 bases sitting between them. This CDR3 is built from 14 residues. The CDR3: CASSTAGNSYEQYF. The CDR3 nucleotides read TGCGCCAGCAGCACCGCCGGGAACTCCTACGAGCAGTACTTC.

The chain links TRBV30 to TRBJ2-5, with TRBD2 as a possible D gene (5 bases). The CDR3 spans 14 residues. Trimming cost V 0 bases and J 6 bases, with 14 bases left between them. CDR1 is GTSNPN, CDR2 SVGIG, per germline (reference sequence). The CDR3 DNA follows: TGTGCCTGGAGTGTACTAGAGTTATTTCAGACCCAGTACTTC. Translation gives CAWSVLELFQTQYF.

This clone has more than one count but fewer than ten. This rearrangement joins TRBV9 to TRBJ2-7; no firm D call. CDR1 and CDR2 from the germline V gene are SGDLS and YYNGEE. Trimming removed 1 base from V and 3 bases from J, with 5 bases in between. The CDR3 covers 12 residues. The CDR3 is CASSVNSYEQYF. Written as DNA, the CDR3 is TGTGCCAGCAGCGTAAATAGCTACGAGCAGTACTTC.

CDR3 loop: CASGQGENTEAFF. In DNA form, the CDR3 reads TGTGCCAGCGGACAGGGGGAGAACACTGAAGCTTTCTTT. This chain uses TRBV25-1 with TRBJ1-1; the match to TRBD1 covers 10 bases. The germline gives CDR1 MGHDK, CDR2 SYGVNS. This CDR3 is built from 13 residues. Trimming removed 8 bases from V and 1 base from J; junction bases left unmatched: 1.

CDR3 in amino acids: CASSVGTSVGSDTQYF. The DNA for the CDR3 is TGTGCCAGCAGCGTCGGGACTAGCGTAGGTTCAGATACGCAGTATTTT. V is TRBV9 and J is TRBJ2-3; TRBD2 agrees at 10 bases. There are 16 residues in the CDR3. Germline lookup yields CDR1 SGDLS and CDR2 YYNGEE. After removal of 2 bases from V and 4 bases from J, the junction contained 7 bases not matched to a gene.

The gene calls are TRBV18 and TRBJ2-7; no definite D call. Germline values: CDR1 KGHSH, CDR2 LQKENI. The CDR3 runs 14 residues. V lost 3 bases and J 0 bases, leaving 9 bases between the germline ends. CDR3 in DNA: TGTGCCAGCTCACCGGTGCAGGACTCCTACGAGCAGTACTTC. Its protein is CASSPVQDSYEQYF.

This chain uses TRBV30 with TRBJ2-5; TRBD1 might be the D (6 bases). The V end lost 4 bases, the J end lost 2 bases, and 11 bases lay between the germline ends. CDR1 is GTSNPN and CDR2 is SVGIG in the germline V gene (reference sequence). CDR3 length equals 13 residues. The CDR3 DNA reads as TGTGCCTGGAACAGGGACCTACAAGAGACCCAGTACTTC. It specifies CAWNRDLQETQYF.

The V and J genes are TRBV27 and TRBJ1-5; 7 nucleotides agree with TRBD1. Germline CDR1 is MNHEY and CDR2 is SMNVEV (reference sequence). This CDR3 is built from 15 residues. V shed 2 bases and J 3 bases; nucleotides not matched to a gene: 4. The CDR3 loop reads CASSLIGQANQPQHF. CDR3 sequence (DNA): TGTGCCAGCAGTTTAATAGGACAGGCCAATCAGCCCCAGCATTTT.

V and J are TRBV20-1 and TRBJ2-7, with unresolved D. Trimming pared 3 bases from V and 5 bases from J, leaving 8 bases between. This CDR3 is built from 11 residues. Germline CDR1 and CDR2: DFQATT and SNEGSKA (reference sequence). The CDR3 DNA reads as TGCAGTGCTAGGTTCGCAGACGAGCAGTACTTC. Its protein is CSARFADEQYF.

The V call is TRBV11-2, the J call TRBJ2-1, with D possibly being TRBD2 (6 bases). Germline V lookup: CDR1 SGHAT, CDR2 FQNNGV. This CDR3 spans 15 amino acids. V lost 0 bases and J lost 8, with 14 bases in between. In DNA form, the CDR3 reads TGTGCCAGCAGCTTAGAGCAACTAGCACTGGATGAGCAGTTCTTC. Amino acid sequence: CASSLEQLALDEQFF.

The CDR3 region is CASSKDRNTEAFF. The DNA of the CDR3 is TGTGCCAGTAGTAAGGACAGGAACACTGAAGCTTTCTTT. The genes are TRBV19 and TRBJ1-1; D may be TRBD1 (6 bases). Germline values: CDR1 LNHDA, CDR2 SQIVND (reference sequence). Trimming cost V 4 bases and J 1 base, with 7 bases left between them. The CDR3 consists of 13 residues.

This chain connects TRBV5-1 to TRBJ2-7, with 10 nucleotides matching TRBD1. Germline V gene data show CDR1 as SGHRS and CDR2 as YFSETQ. The CDR3 is 15 residues long. J lost 7 bases, V lost 0 bases, and 7 bases had no gene match. CDR3: CASSLEGTGVAEQYF. The DNA for the CDR3 is TGCGCCAGCAGCTTGGAGGGGACAGGGGTGGCAGAGCAGTACTTC.

V usage is TRBV7-2 and J usage is TRBJ2-1; 11 nucleotides line up with TRBD2. The germline CDR1 and CDR2 sequences are SGHTA and FQGNSA. The CDR3 covers 16 residues. The V gene end was trimmed by 6 bases and the J gene end by 7 bases; junction bases not matched to a gene: 11. The CDR3 coding sequence is TGTGCCAGCAGTAGACTAGCGGGAACTACATTGAATGAGCAGTTCTTC. Protein product: CASSRLAGTTLNEQFF.

The J gene is TRBJ2-5, the V gene TRBV28; 7 bases are a match to TRBD1. The tail of the sequence fits TRBJ2-7 better, so the J call may be wrong. Germline CDR1 MDHEN, CDR2 SYDVKM. The CDR3 covers 14 residues. CDR3 nucleotide sequence: TGTGCCAGCAGGGACCTTGACAGGGAAGACGAGCAGTACTTC. Amino acids: CASRDLDREDEQYF.

This chain uses TRBV5-5 with TRBJ1-4; 9 nucleotides agree with TRBD1. The CDR3 spans 15 residues. V shed 3 bases and J 10 bases; nucleotides not matched to a gene: 10. CDR1 and CDR2 from the germline V gene are SGHKS and YYEKEE (reference sequence). The CDR3: CASSSPRTGVGKLFF. The CDR3 DNA reads as TGTGCCAGCAGCTCGCCGAGGACAGGGGTCGGAAAACTGTTTTTT.

Concerning this clone: Other nucleotide sequences from this sample produce the same CDR3. The chain is built from TRBV15 and TRBJ2-5; weak D call: TRBD2 (6 bases). Trimming shortened V by 0 bases and J by 3 bases, and 8 bases separated the two germline ends. CDR1 is LNHNV and CDR2 is YYDKDF in the germline V gene (reference sequence). This CDR3 has 14 amino acids. This chain's CDR3 is CATSRETGEETQYF. The CDR3 DNA follows: TGTGCCACCAGCAGAGAAACGGGAGAAGAGACCCAGTACTTC.